Listed here are 12 T cell receptor beta chains from one sample, sequenced in a study of blood T cell repertoires in COVID-19. Libraries were prepared by immunoSEQ multiplex PCR; TCRdb keeps only in-frame clonotypes and omits some of them. The sample contains about 73,000 clones, 85% to 90% of which appear only once. The sample consisted of peripheral blood. The receptors shown here come from an elderly man with acute or convalescent COVID-19.

The chain joins TRBV15 to TRBJ2-7; 9 bases line up with TRBD1. CDR3 length: 14 residues. V lost 0 bases and J lost 5; bases outside the gene matches: 2. Germline lookup yields CDR1 LNHNV and CDR2 YYDKDF (reference sequence). The CDR3 loop is CATSREQGANEQYF. CDR3 sequence (DNA): TGTGCCACCAGCAGAGAACAGGGGGCGAACGAGCAGTACTTC.

The chain joins TRBV12-3 or TRBV12-4 to TRBJ1-4, with a possible D match to TRBD1 (6 bases). Trimming stripped 5 bases from V and 11 bases from J, with 9 bases between. The CDR3 is 11 amino acids. CDR3 sequence: CASSTGLKLFF. The DNA of the CDR3 is TGTGCCAGCAGTACAGGGTTGAAACTGTTTTTT.

The chain couples TRBV7-9 to TRBJ2-1; weak D call: TRBD2 (6 bases). V lost 5 bases to trimming and J lost 5 bases, with 16 bases between them. CDR1 and CDR2 (germline): SEHNR, FQNEAQ (reference sequence). The CDR3 covers 15 residues. The CDR3 nucleotides are TGTGCCAGCAGCAATAGCGGCCTTCTCCACAATGAGCAGTTCTTC. Amino acid sequence: CASSNSGLLHNEQFF.

The V and J genes are TRBV11-2 and TRBJ1-2; D gene ambiguous. Trimming cost V 6 bases and J 8 bases, with 16 bases left between them. The CDR3 is 13 residues long. Germline CDR1 is SGHAT and CDR2 is FQNNGV. In nucleotides, the CDR3 is TGTGCCAGCAGACCCGACGGCCTAGAAGGCTACACCTTC. It yields the protein CASRPDGLEGYTF.

This clone was recorded once. The chain links TRBV5-6 to TRBJ2-2; 7 bases line up with TRBD1. Germline V lookup: CDR1 SGHDT, CDR2 YYEEEE. Germline trimming cut 2 bases from V and 4 bases from J; bases unmatched to any gene: 8. The CDR3 consists of 16 residues. The CDR3 here is CASSLTQGWGTGELFF. The CDR3 DNA follows: TGTGCCAGCAGCTTAACACAGGGGTGGGGCACCGGGGAGCTGTTTTTT.

This chain uses TRBV2 with TRBJ2-1; TRBD1 might be the D (6 bases). Germline V gene sequence: CDR1 SNHLY, CDR2 FYNNEI. The CDR3 has 14 amino acids. V gave up 7 bases and J gave up 0 bases, with 10 bases separating them. CDR3 sequence: CASNGGLSYNEQFF. CDR3 DNA sequence: TGTGCCAGCAATGGGGGCCTCTCCTACAATGAGCAGTTCTTC.

The chain is built from TRBV5-1 and TRBJ2-1; no clear D. The V gene lost 0 bases and the J gene lost 0 bases, with 10 bases spanning the gap. This CDR3 region has 16 residues. Germline loops: CDR1 SGHRS, CDR2 YFSETQ. CDR3: CASSLEAYSSYNEQFF. For the CDR3, the DNA is TGCGCCAGCAGCTTGGAGGCCTACAGCTCCTACAATGAGCAGTTCTTC.

The chain has TRBV6-1 and TRBJ1-3; D is undetermined. The germline V and J ends were trimmed by 0 bases and 4 bases, with 7 bases remaining between them. Per the germline V gene, CDR1 is MNHNS and CDR2 is SASEGT. The CDR3 covers 14 residues. CDR3 coding DNA: TGTGCCAGCAGTGAAGCTGGAGGGGGAAACACCATATATTTT. Protein sequence: CASSEAGGGNTIYF.

This clone was observed a single time. The chain combines TRBV2 with TRBJ2-7, with D maybe TRBD1 (5 bases). The CDR3 totals 11 residues. Germline V gene data show CDR1 as SNHLY and CDR2 as FYNNEI. V lost 6 bases to trimming and J lost 7 bases, with 10 bases between them. The CDR3 bases are TGTGCCAGCAGGTGGGGCAGGGAGCAGTACTTC. Amino acids: CASRWGREQYF.

In its sample, this clone was seen a few times. The chain combines TRBV2 with TRBJ2-7; possibly TRBD2 for D (5 bases). V was cut by 5 bases and J by 7 bases, with 15 bases left in between. Germline CDR1 SNHLY, CDR2 FYNNEI. The CDR3 is made up of 13 amino acids. This chain's CDR3 is CASSFDYSGEQYF. Written as DNA, the CDR3 is TGTGCCAGCAGTTTCGACTATTCTGGGGAGCAGTACTTC.

The chain joins TRBV5-1 to TRBJ2-7, with 7 bases aligning to TRBD2. Germline CDR1 reads SGHRS; CDR2 reads YFSETQ. The J segment lost 2 bases and the V segment lost 5 bases, leaving 7 bases of the junction unmatched. CDR3 length: 14 amino acids. The CDR3 is CASSGTTPPYEQYF. For the CDR3, the DNA is TGCGCCAGCAGTGGGACTACTCCTCCCTACGAGCAGTACTTC.

DNA of the CDR3: TGTGCCAGTAGTATGACTAGCGGGAGCTACGAGCAGTACTTC. Translating gives CASSMTSGSYEQYF. The chain joins TRBV19 to TRBJ2-7, with 12 bases that match TRBD2. This CDR3 has 14 residues. With 3 bases clipped from V and 3 bases from J, the junction kept 0 bases outside the gene matches. Germline CDR1 reads LNHDA; CDR2 reads SQIVND (reference sequence).